These 16 T cell receptor beta chains originate from one sample sequenced in a study of cytomegalovirus exposure and HLA in healthy donors. PCR was performed using 60 Vbeta and 13 Jbeta primers. Some clones are missing from TCRdb's copy, which holds only in-frame ones; the method was immunoSEQ multiplex PCR. This table has 150,000 to 200,000 clones, around 82% appearing once. Sequencing used PBMCs. These TCRs come from a woman aged 25 to 45 in good health and CMV-seropositive.

This clone was counted between two and nine times. The rearrangement links TRBV6-1 to TRBJ1-6, with 9 nucleotides matching TRBD1. The germline gives CDR1 MNHNS, CDR2 SASEGT. J was trimmed by 8 bases and V by 4 bases; bases with no gene match: 9. The CDR3 extends over 16 amino acids. The CDR3 is CASSAKTGGEDSPLHF. The CDR3 bases are TGTGCCAGCAGTGCAAAGACAGGGGGGGAGGATTCACCCCTCCACTTT.

In regard to this clone: At the DNA level, this CDR3 is encoded by other sequences in the same sample as well. The J gene is TRBJ1-1, the V gene TRBV27; 10 bases are shared with TRBD1. Germline lookup yields CDR1 MNHEY and CDR2 SMNVEV (reference sequence). V shed 0 bases, J shed 2 bases, and the junction held 0 bases outside the gene matches. The CDR3 has 15 residues. The CDR3: CASSLSTGGNTEAFF. CDR3 nucleotides: TGTGCCAGCAGTTTATCGACAGGGGGCAACACTGAAGCTTTCTTT.

V gene TRBV5-1 combines with J gene TRBJ1-2, with TRBD1 identical over 8 bases. Germline CDR1 and CDR2: SGHRS and YFSETQ. The CDR3 has 14 residues. V gave up 4 bases and J gave up 3 bases; unmatched junction bases: 5. The CDR3, as DNA: TGCGCCAGCAGCCAGACAGGGGCGGACTATGGCTACACCTTC. It specifies CASSQTGADYGYTF.

The rearrangement uses TRBV6-4 and TRBJ2-1, with 14 bases matching TRBD2. Germline values: CDR1 MRHNA, CDR2 SNTAGT. The ends lost 0 bases at V and 7 bases at J; junction bases unmatched: 2. CDR3 length equals 16 residues. The CDR3 DNA follows: TGTGCCAGCAGTGACTCGACTAGCGGGGGGGGGAATGAGCAGTTCTTC. Translated, it gives CASSDSTSGGGNEQFF.

V and J are TRBV9 and TRBJ1-2, with D possibly being TRBD1 (5 bases). CDR1 SGDLS and CDR2 YYNGEE come from the germline V gene. The CDR3 covers 14 residues. V gave up 0 bases and J gave up 6 bases, with 12 bases separating them. The CDR3 nucleotides read TGTGCCAGCAGCGTAGGGAGGGGATGGAATGGCTACACCTTC. Its protein is CASSVGRGWNGYTF.

The CDR3 DNA sequence: TGCGCCAGCAGCCTAGCGGACACCGGGGAGCTGTTTTTT. It encodes CASSLADTGELFF. This chain links TRBV5-1 with TRBJ2-2; 7 nucleotides match TRBD2. Trimming removed 4 bases from V and 3 bases from J; junction bases left unmatched: 0. Germline V gene sequence: CDR1 SGHRS, CDR2 YFSETQ. The CDR3 spans 13 residues. The variable domain in full, completed from reference TRBV5-1 and TRBJ2-2, reads KAGVTQTPRYLIKTRGQQVTLSCSPISGHRSVSWYQQTPGQGLQFLFEYFSETQRNKGNFPGRFSGRQFSNSRSEMNVSTLELGDSALYLCASSLADTGELFFGEGSRLTVL.

The chain links TRBV4-3 to TRBJ1-3; D gene unclear. Germline assignment: CDR1 LGHNA and CDR2 YSLEER. With 3 bases removed from V and 2 bases from J, the gap between germline ends came to 11 bases. The CDR3 consists of 15 residues. CDR3 sequence: CASSHSSGAGNTIYF. The CDR3 DNA reads as TGCGCCAGCAGCCATTCGAGCGGGGCTGGAAACACCATATATTTT.

The chain combines TRBV13 with TRBJ2-3; a weak D match, TRBD2 (6 bases). V lost 7 bases and J 5 bases, leaving 19 bases between the germline ends. CDR3 length: 15 residues. Germline V gives CDR1 PRHDT, CDR2 FYEKMQ (reference sequence). The chain's CDR3 is CASKPGTSHGDTQYF. The CDR3 nucleotides are TGTGCCAGCAAACCAGGGACTTCGCACGGAGATACGCAGTATTTT.

The chain carries TRBV10-3 and TRBJ2-6; D call uncertain. Germline V lookup: CDR1 ENHRY, CDR2 SYGVKD. The CDR3 loop spans 14 amino acids. The V end lost 3 bases, the J end lost 3 bases, and 6 bases lay between the germline ends. This CDR3 reads CAISDSFGANVLTF. For the CDR3, the DNA is TGTGCCATCAGTGATAGCTTTGGGGCCAACGTCCTGACTTTC.

In regard to this clone: This specimen includes other DNA sequences encoding the same CDR3. The chain has TRBV4-1 and TRBJ1-2; TRBD1 is a possible D gene (6 bases). Trimming left V 0 bases short and J 2 bases short, with 10 bases between. From germline, CDR1 is MGHRA and CDR2 YSYEKL. The CDR3 is 15 residues long. CDR3 in amino acids: CASSQDGRGNYGYTF. In nucleotides, the CDR3 is TGCGCCAGCAGCCAAGACGGCAGGGGAAACTATGGCTACACCTTC.

This clone was seen once. CDR3 in DNA: TGCGCCAGCAGCCCCGGGAGAGCCTTGAGCTCCTACGAGCAGTACTTC. Translation: CASSPGRALSSYEQYF. The V gene is TRBV10-2, the J gene TRBJ2-7; maybe TRBD2 (6 bases). Trimming pared 6 bases from V and 0 bases from J, leaving 18 bases between. Germline V gene data show CDR1 as WSHSY and CDR2 as SAAADI. This CDR3 is 16 amino acids long.

V is TRBV7-2 and J is TRBJ2-7, with 11 bases fitting TRBD2. There are 17 residues in the CDR3. Germline V gene data show CDR1 as SGHTA and CDR2 as FQGNSA. The junction had 7 bases not matched to a gene; V was cut back by 1 base and J by 2 bases. The CDR3 spells CASSLGSSGRSPYEQYF. DNA for the CDR3: TGTGCCAGCAGCTTAGGATCTAGCGGGAGGTCCCCCTACGAGCAGTACTTC.

Written as DNA, the CDR3 is TGCAGCGTTGAGCGGGGTCAGAACACTGAAGCTTTCTTT. Its translation: CSVERGQNTEAFF. The chain carries TRBV29-1 and TRBJ1-1, with D unclear. The CDR3 consists of 13 residues. Germline V gives CDR1 SQVTM, CDR2 ANQGSEA. V lost 3 bases and J lost 1, with 9 bases in between.

The rearrangement links TRBV28 to TRBJ2-5; no definite D call. The V gene's germline CDR1 is MDHEN and CDR2 SYDVKM. Trimming shortened V by 3 bases and J by 6 bases, and 11 bases separated the two germline ends. The CDR3 sequence is 13 residues long. The CDR3 DNA reads TGTGCCAGCAGTTTGTGGCAAATCAAGACCCAGTACTTC. Amino acids: CASSLWQIKTQYF.

This clone occurred once. The chain couples TRBV5-1 to TRBJ1-2; 8 bases are shared with TRBD1. The CDR3 runs to 13 residues. Germline values: CDR1 SGHRS, CDR2 YFSETQ. Trimming removed 5 bases from V and 4 bases from J; junction bases left unmatched: 4. CDR3 in DNA: TGCGCCAGCAGTTCTGACAGGGGCTATGGCTACACCTTC. Its translation is CASSSDRGYGYTF.

In DNA, the CDR3 is TGCGCCAGCAGCCAAGGAGTTATAAGGAGTTCCTACGAGCAGTACTTC. Translation: CASSQGVIRSSYEQYF. V and J are TRBV4-1 and TRBJ2-7; no clear D. Trimming pared 1 base from V and 1 base from J, leaving 14 bases between. Germline loops: CDR1 MGHRA, CDR2 YSYEKL. The CDR3 has 16 amino acids.